This T cell receptor beta chain is drawn from a study of beta chain features in type 1 diabetes. V shed 3 bases and J 0 bases; nucleotides not matched to a gene: 4. Germline CDR1 and CDR2: KGHSH and LQKENI. CDR3 size: 16 residues. Study outcomes and limitations: The VDJ junctions of type 1 diabetes patients carried fewer insertions and more deletions.

Expressed TCRB transcripts were sequenced after all isolated RNA was converted to cDNA. Produced via immunoSEQ multiplex PCR; TCRdb's table is partial and in-frame only. This table holds 200,000 to 250,000 clones, 68% found once. As for this clone: Its antigen is still unknown.

The sequence came from a man younger than 45 in good health. The chain recombines TRBV18 with TRBJ1-3; 8 bases agree with TRBD1. Sequenced material: naive CD4+ T cells from blood. The CDR3 DNA sequence: TGTGCCAGCTCACCGGACAGGGTGAGCTCTGGAAACACCATATATTTT. Protein: CASSPDRVSSGNTIYF. Filled out from reference TRBV18 and TRBJ1-3, the complete variable domain reads NAGVMQNPRHLVRRRGQEARLRCSPMKGHSHVYWYRQLPEEGLKFMVYLQKENIIDESGMPKERFSAEFPKEGPSILRIQQVVRGDSAAYFCASSPDRVSSGNTIYFGEGSWLTVV.